Listed below are T cell receptor beta chains from one sample, sequenced in a study of vaccination effects on CD4 cells after COVID-19. Some clones are missing from TCRdb's copy, which holds only in-frame ones; the method was immunoSEQ multiplex PCR. In the table there are about 23,000 clones, about two thirds of which are singletons. Their recognized antigens are unknown. The source material was CD4+ T cells from PBMCs cultured with HCoV-NL63 spike peptides, sampled before COVID-19 vaccination. These receptors were collected from a human donor who received a COVID-19 vaccine. Each CDR3 is given with its conserved first and last residue. D genes are given only for firm matches. Clone size is not always given. Where it is, it says once, few, many or a class for expanded clones.

j_call: TRBJ2-2; clone_size: .; d_call: .; v_call: TRBV7-9; cdr3_aa: CASSLIRVANTGELFF; cdr3_nt: TGTGCCAGCAGCTTAATCAGGGTTGCGAACACCGGGGAGCTGTTTTTT
j_call: TRBJ1-2; clone_size: few; d_call: .; v_call: TRBV6-5; cdr3_aa: CASSYYDSGGYTF; cdr3_nt: TGTGCCAGCAGTTACTACGACAGCGGGGGCTACACCTTC
j_call: TRBJ2-7; clone_size: .; d_call: TRBD1; v_call: TRBV12-3/TRBV12-4; cdr3_aa: CASSRDRVGEQYF; cdr3_nt: TGTGCCAGCAGTCGGGACAGGGTAGGAGAGCAGTACTTC
j_call: TRBJ2-1; clone_size: medium-sized; d_call: TRBD1; v_call: TRBV18; cdr3_aa: CASSLTGTGELSPSFFF; cdr3_nt: TGTGCCAGCTCACTTACCGGGACAGGGGAGTTAAGTCCTTCTTTTTTCTTC
j_call: TRBJ2-7; clone_size: .; d_call: TRBD1; v_call: TRBV4-1; cdr3_aa: CASSQTTGAVTYEQYF; cdr3_nt: TGCGCCAGCAGCCAGACGACAGGGGCGGTGACCTACGAGCAGTACTTC
j_call: TRBJ2-5; clone_size: once; d_call: .; v_call: TRBV5-4; cdr3_aa: CASSLDVGETQYF; cdr3_nt: TGTGCCAGCAGCTTGGATGTCGGAGAGACCCAGTACTTC
j_call: TRBJ2-7; clone_size: few; d_call: TRBD2; v_call: TRBV7-9; cdr3_aa: CASSSSGAYEQYF; cdr3_nt: TGTGCCAGCAGCTCTAGCGGAGCCTACGAGCAGTACTTC
j_call: TRBJ1-1; clone_size: .; d_call: .; v_call: TRBV5-6; cdr3_aa: CASSPSSGTEAFF; cdr3_nt: TGTGCCAGCAGCCCGAGTAGTGGGACTGAAGCTTTCTTT
j_call: TRBJ2-2; clone_size: .; d_call: .; v_call: TRBV5-1; cdr3_aa: CASSLTAANTGELFF; cdr3_nt: TGCGCCAGCAGCTTGACAGCTGCGAACACCGGGGAGCTGTTTTTT
j_call: TRBJ2-1; clone_size: few; d_call: TRBD2; v_call: TRBV19; cdr3_aa: CASSAPLRGYNEQFF; cdr3_nt: TGTGCCAGTAGTGCCCCTTTGCGGGGGTACAATGAGCAGTTCTTC
j_call: TRBJ2-7; clone_size: few; d_call: .; v_call: TRBV5-1; cdr3_aa: CASSPLGVAGYYEQYF; cdr3_nt: TGCGCCAGCAGCCCCCTTGGGGTGGCGGGTTACTACGAGCAGTACTTC
j_call: TRBJ2-7; clone_size: few; d_call: TRBD1; v_call: TRBV15; cdr3_aa: CATSRSRDSWEQYF; cdr3_nt: TGTGCCACCAGCAGGTCCCGGGACAGTTGGGAGCAGTACTTC
j_call: TRBJ1-5; clone_size: .; d_call: .; v_call: TRBV6-5; cdr3_aa: CASSTQGGDQPQHF; cdr3_nt: TGTGCCAGCAGTACTCAGGGAGGGGATCAGCCCCAGCATTTT
j_call: TRBJ1-2; clone_size: few; d_call: .; v_call: TRBV6-1; cdr3_aa: CASSGPGSGKANYGYTF; cdr3_nt: TGTGCCAGCAGTGGCCCGGGATCTGGGAAAGCTAACTATGGCTACACCTTC
j_call: TRBJ1-1; clone_size: medium-sized; d_call: .; v_call: TRBV3-1/TRBV3-2; cdr3_aa: CASRPMNTEAFF; cdr3_nt: TGTGCCAGCAGGCCGATGAACACTGAAGCTTTCTTT
j_call: TRBJ2-7; clone_size: .; d_call: TRBD1; v_call: TRBV5-6; cdr3_aa: CASSFLTGGREQYF; cdr3_nt: TGTGCCAGCAGCTTCCTGACAGGGGGCAGGGAGCAGTACTTC
j_call: TRBJ1-5; clone_size: few; d_call: .; v_call: TRBV25-1; cdr3_aa: CASRRDPRANQPQHF; cdr3_nt: TGTGCCAGCAGGAGGGATCCCAGGGCCAATCAGCCCCAGCATTTT
j_call: TRBJ2-3; clone_size: .; d_call: .; v_call: TRBV6-4; cdr3_aa: CASSVGDTQYF; cdr3_nt: TGTGCCAGCAGTGTTGGGGATACGCAGTATTTT
j_call: TRBJ2-2; clone_size: .; d_call: TRBD2; v_call: TRBV7-2; cdr3_aa: CASSRGLAGALSAGELFF; cdr3_nt: TGTGCCAGCAGCCGGGGACTAGCGGGAGCGCTTTCAGCCGGGGAGCTGTTTTTT
j_call: TRBJ2-5; clone_size: .; d_call: .; v_call: TRBV15; cdr3_aa: CATSRDRQETQYF; cdr3_nt: TGTGCCACCAGCAGGGACAGACAAGAGACCCAGTACTTC
j_call: TRBJ2-1; clone_size: .; d_call: TRBD2; v_call: TRBV6-5; cdr3_aa: CASSSGKLSYNEQFF; cdr3_nt: TGTGCCAGCAGTAGCGGGAAGTTAAGTTACAATGAGCAGTTCTTC
j_call: TRBJ1-6; clone_size: .; d_call: TRBD1; v_call: TRBV19; cdr3_aa: CASSHGQGINSPLHF; cdr3_nt: TGTGCCAGTAGCCACGGACAGGGGATTAATTCACCCCTCCACTTT
j_call: TRBJ1-4; clone_size: .; d_call: .; v_call: TRBV7-8; cdr3_aa: CASSSTRVGGDEKLFF; cdr3_nt: TGTGCCAGCAGCTCTACGAGGGTCGGGGGGGATGAAAAACTGTTTTTT
j_call: TRBJ2-2; clone_size: .; d_call: .; v_call: TRBV5-1; cdr3_aa: CASSLDIYAGELFF; cdr3_nt: TGCGCCAGCAGCTTGGACATCTACGCCGGGGAGCTGTTTTTT
j_call: TRBJ1-4; clone_size: few; d_call: TRBD1; v_call: TRBV10-3; cdr3_aa: CAIGPTGRLSEKLFF; cdr3_nt: TGTGCCATCGGACCGACAGGGCGGCTTAGTGAAAAACTGTTTTTT
j_call: TRBJ2-5; clone_size: .; d_call: TRBD2; v_call: TRBV7-9; cdr3_aa: CASSFGLAGGRSGETQYF; cdr3_nt: TGTGCCAGCAGTTTCGGACTAGCGGGGGGGCGGTCTGGAGAGACCCAGTACTTC
j_call: TRBJ2-1; clone_size: .; d_call: TRBD2; v_call: TRBV5-1; cdr3_aa: CASSGGTSGYEQFF; cdr3_nt: TGCGCCAGCTCCGGAGGGACTAGCGGTTATGAGCAGTTCTTC
j_call: TRBJ2-2; clone_size: .; d_call: .; v_call: TRBV9; cdr3_aa: CASSVGAGNTGELFF; cdr3_nt: TGTGCCAGCAGCGTAGGGGCAGGCAACACCGGGGAGCTGTTTTTT
j_call: TRBJ1-1; clone_size: .; d_call: .; v_call: TRBV18; cdr3_aa: CASSPIRENTEAFF; cdr3_nt: TGTGCCAGCTCACCAATCAGGGAGAACACTGAAGCTTTCTTT
j_call: TRBJ1-2; clone_size: .; d_call: TRBD1; v_call: TRBV6-5; cdr3_aa: CASRATGMNYGYTF; cdr3_nt: TGTGCCAGCAGAGCGACAGGGATGAACTATGGCTACACCTTC
j_call: TRBJ1-2; clone_size: .; d_call: .; v_call: TRBV15; cdr3_aa: CATSRDTGSNYGYTF; cdr3_nt: TGTGCCACCAGCAGAGATACAGGCTCTAACTATGGCTACACCTTC
j_call: TRBJ1-5; clone_size: .; d_call: .; v_call: TRBV7-9; cdr3_aa: CASSLSNSNQPQHF; cdr3_nt: TGTGCCAGCAGCTTATCTAATAGCAATCAGCCCCAGCATTTT
j_call: TRBJ2-7; clone_size: .; d_call: TRBD1; v_call: TRBV19; cdr3_aa: CASSASGGLWDEQYF; cdr3_nt: TGTGCCAGTAGTGCCTCAGGGGGCTTATGGGACGAGCAGTACTTC
j_call: TRBJ1-1; clone_size: .; d_call: .; v_call: TRBV10-3; cdr3_aa: CAISELRRGGMNTEAFF; cdr3_nt: TGTGCCATCAGTGAATTACGGAGGGGAGGGATGAACACTGAAGCTTTCTTT
j_call: TRBJ2-1; clone_size: .; d_call: .; v_call: TRBV18; cdr3_aa: CASSLSGRRNEQFF; cdr3_nt: TGTGCCAGCTCACTGTCGGGCCGGAGGAATGAGCAGTTCTTC
j_call: TRBJ1-1; clone_size: .; d_call: .; v_call: TRBV5-4; cdr3_aa: CASSIPGGMAFF; cdr3_nt: TGTGCCAGCAGCATACCAGGTGGAATGGCTTTCTTT
j_call: TRBJ1-5; clone_size: .; d_call: .; v_call: TRBV7-2; cdr3_aa: CASSLEYSNQPQHF; cdr3_nt: TGTGCCAGCAGCTTAGAATATAGCAATCAGCCCCAGCATTTT
j_call: TRBJ2-7; clone_size: .; d_call: TRBD2; v_call: TRBV19; cdr3_aa: CASIAGLGVAEQYF; cdr3_nt: TGTGCCAGTATCGCAGGACTAGGGGTCGCAGAGCAGTACTTC
j_call: TRBJ2-1; clone_size: .; d_call: TRBD2; v_call: TRBV6-5; cdr3_aa: CASKTSGGRYNEQFF; cdr3_nt: TGTGCCAGCAAGACTAGCGGGGGAAGATACAATGAGCAGTTCTTC
j_call: TRBJ2-4; clone_size: once; d_call: TRBD2; v_call: TRBV18; cdr3_aa: CASSPPTGGVKNIQYF; cdr3_nt: TGTGCCAGCTCACCACCGACGGGGGGAGTCAAAAACATTCAGTACTTC
j_call: TRBJ1-1; clone_size: few; d_call: .; v_call: TRBV18; cdr3_aa: CASSPPSMNTEAFF; cdr3_nt: TGTGCCAGCTCACCACCCAGCATGAACACTGAAGCTTTCTTT
j_call: TRBJ2-1; clone_size: few; d_call: .; v_call: TRBV15; cdr3_aa: CATSSSLNNEQFF; cdr3_nt: TGTGCCACCAGCAGCTCTCTTAACAATGAGCAGTTCTTC
j_call: TRBJ1-1; clone_size: .; d_call: .; v_call: TRBV6-1; cdr3_aa: CASSEIRTEAFF; cdr3_nt: TGTGCCAGCAGTGAAATAAGGACTGAAGCTTTCTTT
j_call: TRBJ2-4; clone_size: .; d_call: TRBD2; v_call: TRBV19; cdr3_aa: CASSPLAGGSLAKNIQYF; cdr3_nt: TGTGCCAGTAGTCCACTAGCGGGGGGTTCTTTGGCCAAAAACATTCAGTACTTC
j_call: TRBJ2-1; clone_size: .; d_call: .; v_call: TRBV11-2; cdr3_aa: CASSLKGYRSYNEQFF; cdr3_nt: TGTGCCAGCAGCTTGAAGGGTTACAGGTCCTACAATGAGCAGTTCTTC
j_call: TRBJ2-3; clone_size: .; d_call: .; v_call: TRBV5-1; cdr3_aa: CASSLQSQVTDTQYF; cdr3_nt: TGCGCCAGCAGCCTACAGTCCCAGGTCACAGATACGCAGTATTTT